This TCR beta chain came from a study of T cells in Graves' hyperthyroidism and ophthalmopathy. TCR beta CDR3 regions were amplified from RNA. Primed by the HTBI set, a first-round RT-PCR was run on the TCR CDR3. TCRdb recomputed calls from the multiplex PCR reads with MiXCR, one row per CDR3 protein. The sample has under 350,000 distinct CDR3 sequences, under 25% seen once. This clonotype was recorded a few times. The junction had 17 bases not matched to a gene; V was cut back by 1 base and J by 4 bases. Germline V gene sequence: CDR1 DFQATT, CDR2 SNEGSKA (reference sequence). This CDR3 comprises 19 residues.

The genes are TRBV20-1 and TRBJ2-3; 10 bases match TRBD2. Specimen: blood. The receptor's source is a woman between 45 and 65 years old with Graves' hyperthyroidism. CDR3 nucleotide sequence: TGCAGTGCTAGAGCGCCGCTAGCGGGAGAGGGGTGGGGCCCAGATACGCAGTATTTT. Its protein product is CSARAPLAGEGWGPDTQYF.